These T cell receptor beta chains were read from a single sample in a study of a mutant IDH1 vaccine in newly diagnosed glioma. Antigen specificity for these receptors is unknown. Repertoires were generated with immunoSEQ multiplex PCR, while TCRdb's copy carries only in-frame clones and drops some. The table includes about 50,000 clones, about three quarters detected once. The specimen comprised PBMCs, sampled from a glioma patient whose treatment included an IDH1 peptide vaccine. These receptors were collected from a man aged 45-60 years with glioma. The conserved cysteine and the conserved F or W are not part of the CDR3 here.

TRBV10-3 | 11 | AISRGSYNEQF
TRBV4-1 | 13 | ASSQERGRNTEAF
TRBV4-3 | 14 | ASSQGDAPGANVLT
TRBV7-8 | 12 | ASSRDTVNQPQH
TRBV7-9 | 10 | ASRDGSEKLF
TRBV10-2 | 11 | ASSDGGNQPQH
TRBV30 | 15 | AWSHPGGLSSGNTIY
TRBV6-1 | 9 | ASMGFAEAF
TRBV19 | 11 | ASSIWQENIQY
TRBV10-1 | 12 | ASSAEQGNTEAF
TRBV6-1 | 13 | ASERQGATNEKLF
TRBV19 | 11 | ASSINYNSPLH
TRBV9 | 11 | ASSPGVGETQY
TRBV7-9 | 15 | ASSLGFGQGLSQPQH
TRBV10-3 | 9 | AISAGGGAF
TRBV29-1 | 9 | SVRREDGYT
TRBV5-6 | 13 | ASSSNRGSTDTQY
TRBV29-1 | 12 | SVPGAGANYGYT
TRBV9 | 9 | ADTGGEKLF
TRBV25-1 | 13 | ASSEQGQQNYGYT
TRBV5-1 | 13 | ASSLRPRGTDTQY
TRBV2 | 13 | ASSVVQGGTGELF
TRBV2 | 10 | ASTRDIGEQY
TRBV7-9 | 11 | ASSSQENQPQH
TRBV14 | 13 | ASSQDPGSSYEQY
TRBV13 | 14 | ASSPGGSGGYNEQF
TRBV4-1 | 17 | ASSQDPGISGSGANVLT
TRBV27 | 12 | ASSALAGGYEQY
TRBV30 | 13 | AWSVRGRVGYGYT
TRBV28 | 12 | ASSLTGGRHGYT
TRBV5-1 | 13 | ASSPRTGSLNEQF